This T cell receptor beta chain was identified during a study of cytomegalovirus exposure and HLA in healthy donors. Study-level findings and limits: Some segments of the V type, notably TRBV6-2 and TRBV6-3, were excluded as indistinguishable. The productive fraction for most TCR beta V segments was about 90% or about 30% in an earlier analysis.

Primers included in the PCR were 60 Vbeta and 13 Jbeta primers. This table comes from immunoSEQ multiplex PCR, and its TCRdb copy is limited to in-frame clones, with some not included. Among under 200,000 clones, approximately 80% were seen once, and the ten largest hold under 6.5%. V dropped 7 bases and J dropped 8; count of bases not matched to a gene: 23. CDR1 and CDR2 (germline): KGHSH, LQKENI. CDR3 length: 18 residues. With regard to this clone: Its antigen is not known.

The sample comprised PBMCs. This chain uses TRBV18 with TRBJ1-5, with TRBD1 identical over 7 bases. This sequence was found in a man between 50 and 59 years old in good health and CMV-seropositive. The CDR3 loop reads CASFTPPLTGTWGEPQHF. In nucleotides, the CDR3 is TGTGCCAGCTTCACCCCACCCTTGACAGGGACCTGGGGGGAGCCCCAGCATTTT.